These 3 T cell receptor beta chains share one sample of origin, sequenced in a study of OX40 agonist ivuxolimab in advanced cancers. Here immunoSEQ multiplex PCR was the method, and the copy in TCRdb shows in-frame clones only, minus some. The table includes roughly 93,000 clones, approximately 80% detected once. The starting material was CD4+ or CD8+ T cells sorted from blood, obtained in a trial of the OX40 agonist ivuxolimab. These receptors all stem from an adult with an advanced solid tumor such as melanoma, head and neck, liver or kidney cancer.

V is TRBV15 and J is TRBJ2-3, with 8 bases fitting TRBD2. Losses at the gene ends were 1 base for V and 2 bases for J; bases not matched to a gene: 2. Germline CDR1 and CDR2: LNHNV and YYDKDF (reference sequence). The CDR3 extends over 15 amino acids. Here the CDR3 reads CATSRGRGATDTQYF. As DNA, the CDR3 is TGTGCCACCAGCAGAGGGCGGGGGGCCACAGATACGCAGTATTTT.

The chain couples TRBV11-2 to TRBJ2-5; D is possibly TRBD1 (6 bases). The CDR3 contains 15 residues. Germline lookup yields CDR1 SGHAT and CDR2 FQNNGV. Trimming stripped 0 bases from V and 11 bases from J, with 19 bases between. The CDR3 protein is CASSLDGGPAGEQYF. In nucleotides, the CDR3 is TGTGCCAGCAGCTTAGATGGGGGCCCAGCTGGAGAGCAGTACTTC.

V usage is TRBV4-1 and J usage is TRBJ2-1, with D perhaps TRBD1 or TRBD2 (5 bases each). V lost 3 bases and J 6 bases, leaving 12 bases between the germline ends. Germline lookup yields CDR1 MGHRA and CDR2 YSYEKL. CDR3 length: 14 amino acids. The CDR3 bases are TGCGCCAGCAGCCAGGAGACGAGGGGCAATGAGCAGTTCTTC. Amino acid sequence: CASSQETRGNEQFF.